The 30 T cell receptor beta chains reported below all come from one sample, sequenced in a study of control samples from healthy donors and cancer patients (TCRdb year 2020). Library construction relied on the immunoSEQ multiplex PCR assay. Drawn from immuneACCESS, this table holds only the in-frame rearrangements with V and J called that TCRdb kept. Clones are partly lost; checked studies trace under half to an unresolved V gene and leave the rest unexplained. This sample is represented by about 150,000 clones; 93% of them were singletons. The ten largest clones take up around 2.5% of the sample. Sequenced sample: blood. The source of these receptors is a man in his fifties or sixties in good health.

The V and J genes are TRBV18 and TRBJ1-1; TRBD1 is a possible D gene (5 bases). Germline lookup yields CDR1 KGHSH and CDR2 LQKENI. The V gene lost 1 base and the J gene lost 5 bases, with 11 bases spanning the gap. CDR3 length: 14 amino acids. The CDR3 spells CASSPQLGETEAFF. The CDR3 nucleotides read TGTGCCAGCTCACCACAGCTGGGGGAGACTGAAGCTTTCTTT. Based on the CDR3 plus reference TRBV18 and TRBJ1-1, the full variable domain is NAGVMQNPRHLVRRRGQEARLRCSPMKGHSHVYWYRQLPEEGLKFMVYLQKENIIDESGMPKERFSAEFPKEGPSILRIQQVVRGDSAAYFCASSPQLGETEAFFGQGTRLTVV.

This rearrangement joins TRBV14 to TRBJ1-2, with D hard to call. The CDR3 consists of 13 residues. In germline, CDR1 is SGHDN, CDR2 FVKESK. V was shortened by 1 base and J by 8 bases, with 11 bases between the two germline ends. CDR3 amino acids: CASSQGKGYGYTF. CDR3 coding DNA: TGTGCCAGCAGCCAAGGGAAAGGGTACGGCTACACCTTC.

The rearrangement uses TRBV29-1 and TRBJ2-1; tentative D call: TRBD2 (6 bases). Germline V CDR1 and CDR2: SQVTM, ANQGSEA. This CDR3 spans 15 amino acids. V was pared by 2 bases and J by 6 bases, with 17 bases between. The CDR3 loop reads CSVEMMGLGGNEQFF. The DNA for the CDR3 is TGCAGCGTTGAAATGATGGGACTGGGGGGCAATGAGCAGTTCTTC.

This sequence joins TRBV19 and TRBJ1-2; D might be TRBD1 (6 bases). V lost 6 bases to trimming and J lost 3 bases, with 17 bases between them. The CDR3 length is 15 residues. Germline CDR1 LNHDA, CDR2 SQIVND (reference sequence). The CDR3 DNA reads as TGTGCCAGTAGACCCCTGGGGGGGGCGGACTATGGCTACACCTTC. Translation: CASRPLGGADYGYTF. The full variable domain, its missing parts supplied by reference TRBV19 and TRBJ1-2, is DGGITQSPKYLFRKEGQNVTLSCEQNLNHDAMYWYRQDPGQGLRLIYYSQIVNDFQKGDIAEGYSVSREKKESFPLTVTSAQKNPTAFYLCASRPLGGADYGYTFGSGTRLTVV.

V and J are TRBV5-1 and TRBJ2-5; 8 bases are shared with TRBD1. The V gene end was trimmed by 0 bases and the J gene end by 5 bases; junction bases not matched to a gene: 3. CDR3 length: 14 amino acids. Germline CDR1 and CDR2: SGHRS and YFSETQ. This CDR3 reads CASSLEQGDETQYF. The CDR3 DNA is TGCGCCAGCAGCTTGGAACAGGGGGACGAGACCCAGTACTTC.

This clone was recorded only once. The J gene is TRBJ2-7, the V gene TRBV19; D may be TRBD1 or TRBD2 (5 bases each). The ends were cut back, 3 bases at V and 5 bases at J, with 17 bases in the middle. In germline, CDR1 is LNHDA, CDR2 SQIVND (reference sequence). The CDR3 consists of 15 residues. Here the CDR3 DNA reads TGTGCCAGTAGTATTGGGGGAGCCAGATCCCACGAGCAGTACTTC. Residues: CASSIGGARSHEQYF.

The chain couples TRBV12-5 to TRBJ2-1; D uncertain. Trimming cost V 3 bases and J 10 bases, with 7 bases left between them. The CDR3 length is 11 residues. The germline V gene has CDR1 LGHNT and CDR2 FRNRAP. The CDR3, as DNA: TGTGCTAGTGGTTTTCTCTACGAGCAGTTCTTC. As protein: CASGFLYEQFF.

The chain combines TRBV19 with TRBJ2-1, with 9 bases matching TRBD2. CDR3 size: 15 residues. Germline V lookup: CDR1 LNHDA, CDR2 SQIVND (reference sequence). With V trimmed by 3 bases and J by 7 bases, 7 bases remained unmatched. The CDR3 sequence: CASSILGGRGNEQFF. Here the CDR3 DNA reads TGTGCCAGTAGTATCCTGGGCGGGAGGGGGAATGAGCAGTTCTTC.

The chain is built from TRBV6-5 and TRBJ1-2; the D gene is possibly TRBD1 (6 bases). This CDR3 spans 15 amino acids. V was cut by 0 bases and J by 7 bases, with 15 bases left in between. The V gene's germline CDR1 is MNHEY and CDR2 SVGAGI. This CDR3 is CASSYSEGGRSGYTF. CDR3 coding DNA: TGTGCCAGCAGTTACTCGGAAGGGGGAAGGAGTGGCTACACCTTC.

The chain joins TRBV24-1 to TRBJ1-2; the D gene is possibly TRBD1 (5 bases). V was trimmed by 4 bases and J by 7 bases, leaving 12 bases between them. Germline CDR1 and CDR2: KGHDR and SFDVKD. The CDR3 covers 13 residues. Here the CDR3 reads CATSDPGGGGYTF. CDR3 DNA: TGTGCCACCAGTGACCCGGGCGGGGGTGGCTACACCTTC.

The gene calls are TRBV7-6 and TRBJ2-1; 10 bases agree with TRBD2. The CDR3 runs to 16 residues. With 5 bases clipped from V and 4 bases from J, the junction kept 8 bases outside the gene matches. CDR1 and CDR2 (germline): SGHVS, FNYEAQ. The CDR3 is CASSPPLAGVYNEQFF. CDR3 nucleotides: TGTGCCAGCAGCCCCCCCCTAGCGGGAGTTTACAATGAGCAGTTCTTC.

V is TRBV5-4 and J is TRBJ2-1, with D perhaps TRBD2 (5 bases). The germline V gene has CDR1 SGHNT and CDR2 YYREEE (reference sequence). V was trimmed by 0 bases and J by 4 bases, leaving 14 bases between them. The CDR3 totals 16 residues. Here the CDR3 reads CASSLGEGRVYNEQFF. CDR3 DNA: TGTGCCAGCAGCTTGGGGGAAGGGCGGGTTTACAATGAGCAGTTCTTC.

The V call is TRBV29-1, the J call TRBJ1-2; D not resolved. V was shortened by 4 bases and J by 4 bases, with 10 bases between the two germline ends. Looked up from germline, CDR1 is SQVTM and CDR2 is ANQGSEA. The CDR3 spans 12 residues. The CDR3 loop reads CSVGVRAYGYTF. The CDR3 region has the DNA TGCAGCGTTGGGGTGAGAGCCTATGGCTACACCTTC. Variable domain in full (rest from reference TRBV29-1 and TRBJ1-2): SAVISQKPSRDICQRGTSLTIQCQVDSQVTMMFWYRQQPGQSLTLIATANQGSEATYESGFVIDKFPISRPNLTFSTLTVSNMSPEDSSIYLCSVGVRAYGYTFGSGTRLTVV.

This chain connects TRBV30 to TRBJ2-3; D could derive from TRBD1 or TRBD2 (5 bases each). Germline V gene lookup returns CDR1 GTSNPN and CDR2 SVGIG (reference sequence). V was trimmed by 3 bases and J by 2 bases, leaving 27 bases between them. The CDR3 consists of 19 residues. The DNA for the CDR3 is TGTGCCTGGAGGCCCACGGGGAGCGGATTCGAAGGGGACACAGATACGCAGTATTTT. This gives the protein CAWRPTGSGFEGDTDTQYF. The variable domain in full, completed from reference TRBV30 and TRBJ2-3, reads SQTIHQWPATLVQPVGSPLSLECTVEGTSNPNLYWYRQAAGRGLQLLFYSVGIGQISSEVPQNLSASRPQDRQFILSSKKLLLSDSGFYLCAWRPTGSGFEGDTDTQYFGPGTRLTVL.

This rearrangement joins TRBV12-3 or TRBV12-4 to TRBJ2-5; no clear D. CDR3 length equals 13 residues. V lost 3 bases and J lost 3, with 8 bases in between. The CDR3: CASSFHGKETQYF. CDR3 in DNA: TGTGCCAGCAGTTTTCACGGTAAAGAGACCCAGTACTTC.

In DNA, the CDR3 is TGCGCCAGCAGCCCATCCGGGACAACAAACTACGAGCAGTACTTC. Translation: CASSPSGTTNYEQYF. This chain connects TRBV5-1 to TRBJ2-7; the D gene is possibly TRBD1 (6 bases). CDR3 length: 15 amino acids. Trimming left V 4 bases short and J 3 bases short, with 17 bases between. Germline CDR1 reads SGHRS; CDR2 reads YFSETQ.

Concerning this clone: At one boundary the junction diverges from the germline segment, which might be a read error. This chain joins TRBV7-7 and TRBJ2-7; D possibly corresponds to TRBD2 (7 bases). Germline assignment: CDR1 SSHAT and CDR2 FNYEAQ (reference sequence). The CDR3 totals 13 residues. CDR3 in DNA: TGTGCTAGCAGCTTAGGTCGGGGGGCCGAGCAGTACTTC. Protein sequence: CASSLGRGAEQYF.

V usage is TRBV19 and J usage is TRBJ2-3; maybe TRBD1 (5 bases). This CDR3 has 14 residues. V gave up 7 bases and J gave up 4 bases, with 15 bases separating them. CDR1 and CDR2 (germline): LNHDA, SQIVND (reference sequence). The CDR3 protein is CASNQGLYSDTQYF. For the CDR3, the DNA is TGTGCCAGTAATCAGGGTTTATACTCAGATACGCAGTATTTT.

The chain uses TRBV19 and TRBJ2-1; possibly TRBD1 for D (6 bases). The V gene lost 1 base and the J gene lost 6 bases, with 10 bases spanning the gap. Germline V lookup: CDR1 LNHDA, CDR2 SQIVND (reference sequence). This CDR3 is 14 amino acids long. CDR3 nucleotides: TGTGCCAGTAGTATAGGGGGACACCTCAATGAGCAGTTCTTC. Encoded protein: CASSIGGHLNEQFF.

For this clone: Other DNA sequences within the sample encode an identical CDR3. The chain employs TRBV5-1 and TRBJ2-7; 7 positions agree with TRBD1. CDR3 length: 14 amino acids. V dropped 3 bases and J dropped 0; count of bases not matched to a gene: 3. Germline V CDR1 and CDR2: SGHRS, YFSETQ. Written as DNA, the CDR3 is TGCGCCAGCAGCTCCGGGACAGCCTCCTACGAGCAGTACTTC. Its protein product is CASSSGTASYEQYF.

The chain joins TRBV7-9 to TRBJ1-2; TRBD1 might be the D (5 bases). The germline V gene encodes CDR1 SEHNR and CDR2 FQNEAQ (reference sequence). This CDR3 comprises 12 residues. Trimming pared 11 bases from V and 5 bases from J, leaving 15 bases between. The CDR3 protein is CAPGVGPYGYTF. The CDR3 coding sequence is TGTGCCCCCGGGGTGGGGCCGTATGGCTACACCTTC.

This CDR3 reads CASSKGAGNIQYF. The CDR3 DNA is TGCGCCAGCAGCAAGGGGGCGGGCAACATTCAGTACTTC. The chain links TRBV5-1 to TRBJ2-4, with 7 bases fitting TRBD1. The CDR3 contains 13 residues. Trimming cost V 4 bases and J 7 bases; bases outside gene matches: 5. Looked up from germline, CDR1 is SGHRS and CDR2 is YFSETQ.

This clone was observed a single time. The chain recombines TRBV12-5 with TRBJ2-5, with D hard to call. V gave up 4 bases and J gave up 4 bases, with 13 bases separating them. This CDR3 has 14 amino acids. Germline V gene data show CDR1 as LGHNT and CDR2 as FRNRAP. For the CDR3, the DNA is TGTGCTAGTGGTTCGGGCGATACGAGAGAGACCCAGTACTTC. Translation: CASGSGDTRETQYF.

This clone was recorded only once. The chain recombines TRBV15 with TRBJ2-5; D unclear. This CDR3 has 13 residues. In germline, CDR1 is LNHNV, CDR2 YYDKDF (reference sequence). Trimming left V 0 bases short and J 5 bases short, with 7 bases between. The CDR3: CATSREGDETQYF. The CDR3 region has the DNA TGTGCCACCAGCAGAGAAGGTGACGAGACCCAGTACTTC.

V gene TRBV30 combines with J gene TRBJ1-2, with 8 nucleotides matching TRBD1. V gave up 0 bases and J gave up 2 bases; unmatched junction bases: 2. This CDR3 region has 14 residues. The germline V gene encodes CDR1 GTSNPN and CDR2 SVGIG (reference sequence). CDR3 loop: CAWSVAGGNYGYTF. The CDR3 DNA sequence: TGTGCCTGGAGTGTAGCAGGGGGCAACTATGGCTACACCTTC.

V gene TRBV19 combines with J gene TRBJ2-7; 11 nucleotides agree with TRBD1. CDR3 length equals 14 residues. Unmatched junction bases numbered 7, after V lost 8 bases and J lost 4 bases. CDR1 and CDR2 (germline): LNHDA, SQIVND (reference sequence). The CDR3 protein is CASSTGDRGYEQYF. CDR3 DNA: TGTGCCAGTTCTACAGGGGACAGGGGGTACGAGCAGTACTTC.

The CDR3 region is CASSSFARTGELFF. CDR3 DNA: TGTGCCAGCAGCTCCTTTGCCAGGACCGGGGAGCTGTTTTTT. The chain employs TRBV28 and TRBJ2-2; D not resolved. V lost 6 bases and J lost 5, with 13 bases in between. Germline V gives CDR1 MDHEN, CDR2 SYDVKM. The CDR3 sequence is 14 residues long.

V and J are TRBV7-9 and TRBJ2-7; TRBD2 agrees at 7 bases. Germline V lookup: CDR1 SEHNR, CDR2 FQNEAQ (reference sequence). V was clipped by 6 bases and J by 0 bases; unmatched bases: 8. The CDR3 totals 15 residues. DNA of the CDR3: TGTGCCAGCAGTCGGAGCGGGGTGAGCTCCTACGAGCAGTACTTC. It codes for CASSRSGVSSYEQYF.

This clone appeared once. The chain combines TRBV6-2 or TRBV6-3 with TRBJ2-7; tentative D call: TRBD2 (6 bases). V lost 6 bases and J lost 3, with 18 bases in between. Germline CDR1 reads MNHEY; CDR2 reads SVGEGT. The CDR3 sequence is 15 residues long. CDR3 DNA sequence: TGTGCCAGCAGCCCACCGGGAGCCTACAGCTACGAGCAGTACTTC. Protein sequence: CASSPPGAYSYEQYF.

This CDR3 is CSARFRDGYTF. The CDR3, as DNA: TGCAGTGCTAGGTTCAGGGACGGCTACACCTTC. The gene calls are TRBV20-1 and TRBJ1-2; D perhaps matches TRBD1 (5 bases). The germline V and J ends were trimmed by 3 bases and 8 bases, with 10 bases remaining between them. CDR1 and CDR2 from the germline V gene are DFQATT and SNEGSKA (reference sequence). CDR3 length: 11 amino acids.